This entry describes one T cell receptor beta chain. Its target is unknown. The entry originates in a study of cytomegalovirus exposure and HLA in healthy donors. Study-level information: Among 398 genotyped donors, more than 65% fell in the Caucasian-associated ancestry cluster.

PCR primers comprised 60 Vbeta and 13 Jbeta primers. Data came from immunoSEQ multiplex PCR; TCRdb stores just in-frame clones and leaves some out. The table lists about 280,000 clones, approximately 90% of them singletons. General study results and limits: In a later analysis, an Asian-associated ancestry cluster reportedly showed fewer N-insertions than the approximately 700-donor mean. In a later analysis, TCR beta V- and J-gene trimming showed a link to a missense DCLRE1C variant. Most CMV-associated TCR beta chains appeared HLA-restricted in a later analysis.

Germline values: CDR1 SGDLS, CDR2 YYNGEE. Trimming took 0 bases from V and 3 from J; bases not matched to a gene: 3. The CDR3 has 14 residues. The chain recombines TRBV9 with TRBJ2-7; TRBD1 aligns across 7 bases. Sequencing used PBMCs. This clonotype was sampled from a woman aged 18-30 years in good health and CMV-seronegative. The CDR3 DNA is TGTGCCAGCAGCGTAGGGACAGGATACTACGAGCAGTACTTC. Its translation: CASSVGTGYYEQYF. Drawing the rest from reference TRBV9 and TRBJ2-7, the complete variable domain is DSGVTQTPKHLITATGQRVTLRCSPRSGDLSVYWYQQSLDQGLQFLIQYYNGEERAKGNILERFSAQQFPDLHSELNLSSLELGDSALYFCASSVGTGYYEQYFGPGTRLTVT.